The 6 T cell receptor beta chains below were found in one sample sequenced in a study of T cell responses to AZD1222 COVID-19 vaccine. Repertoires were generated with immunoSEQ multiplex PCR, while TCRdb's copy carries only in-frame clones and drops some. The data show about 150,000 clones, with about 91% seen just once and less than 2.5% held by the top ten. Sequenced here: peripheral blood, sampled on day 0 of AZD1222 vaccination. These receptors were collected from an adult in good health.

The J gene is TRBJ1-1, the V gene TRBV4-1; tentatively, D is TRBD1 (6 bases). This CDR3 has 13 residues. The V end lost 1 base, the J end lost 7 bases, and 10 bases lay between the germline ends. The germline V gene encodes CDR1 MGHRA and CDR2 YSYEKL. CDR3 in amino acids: CASSQGGGGEAFF. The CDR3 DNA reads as TGCGCCAGCAGCCAAGGAGGAGGGGGTGAAGCTTTCTTT.

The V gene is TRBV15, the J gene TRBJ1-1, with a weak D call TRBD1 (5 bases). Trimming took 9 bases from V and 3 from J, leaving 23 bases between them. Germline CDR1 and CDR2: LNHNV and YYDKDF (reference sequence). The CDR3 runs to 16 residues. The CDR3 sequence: CATGWGVKVRDTEAFF. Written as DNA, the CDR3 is TGTGCCACGGGTTGGGGGGTTAAGGTGAGGGACACTGAAGCTTTCTTT.

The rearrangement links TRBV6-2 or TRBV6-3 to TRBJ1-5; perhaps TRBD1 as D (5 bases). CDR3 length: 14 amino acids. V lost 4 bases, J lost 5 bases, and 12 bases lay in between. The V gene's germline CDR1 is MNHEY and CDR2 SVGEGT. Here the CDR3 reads CASSWPDSDQPQHF. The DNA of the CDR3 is TGTGCCAGCAGTTGGCCCGACAGCGATCAGCCCCAGCATTTT.

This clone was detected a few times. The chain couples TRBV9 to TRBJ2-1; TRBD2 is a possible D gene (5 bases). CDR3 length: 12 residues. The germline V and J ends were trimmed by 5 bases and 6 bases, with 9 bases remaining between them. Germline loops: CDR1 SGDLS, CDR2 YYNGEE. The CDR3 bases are TGTGCCAGCAGTAGCGTATCCAATGAGCAGTTCTTC. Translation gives CASSSVSNEQFF.

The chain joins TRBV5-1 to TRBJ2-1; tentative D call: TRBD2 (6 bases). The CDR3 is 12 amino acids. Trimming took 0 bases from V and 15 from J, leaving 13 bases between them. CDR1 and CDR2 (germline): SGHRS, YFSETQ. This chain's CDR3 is CASSLEAGPGFF. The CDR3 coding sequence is TGCGCCAGCAGCTTGGAAGCGGGTCCCGGGTTCTTC.

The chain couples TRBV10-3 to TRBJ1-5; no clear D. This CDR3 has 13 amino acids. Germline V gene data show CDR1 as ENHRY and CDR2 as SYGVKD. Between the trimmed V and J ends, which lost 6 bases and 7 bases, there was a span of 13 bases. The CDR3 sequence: CAISPALSQPQHF. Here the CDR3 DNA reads TGTGCCATCAGCCCAGCCCTTTCCCAGCCCCAGCATTTT.